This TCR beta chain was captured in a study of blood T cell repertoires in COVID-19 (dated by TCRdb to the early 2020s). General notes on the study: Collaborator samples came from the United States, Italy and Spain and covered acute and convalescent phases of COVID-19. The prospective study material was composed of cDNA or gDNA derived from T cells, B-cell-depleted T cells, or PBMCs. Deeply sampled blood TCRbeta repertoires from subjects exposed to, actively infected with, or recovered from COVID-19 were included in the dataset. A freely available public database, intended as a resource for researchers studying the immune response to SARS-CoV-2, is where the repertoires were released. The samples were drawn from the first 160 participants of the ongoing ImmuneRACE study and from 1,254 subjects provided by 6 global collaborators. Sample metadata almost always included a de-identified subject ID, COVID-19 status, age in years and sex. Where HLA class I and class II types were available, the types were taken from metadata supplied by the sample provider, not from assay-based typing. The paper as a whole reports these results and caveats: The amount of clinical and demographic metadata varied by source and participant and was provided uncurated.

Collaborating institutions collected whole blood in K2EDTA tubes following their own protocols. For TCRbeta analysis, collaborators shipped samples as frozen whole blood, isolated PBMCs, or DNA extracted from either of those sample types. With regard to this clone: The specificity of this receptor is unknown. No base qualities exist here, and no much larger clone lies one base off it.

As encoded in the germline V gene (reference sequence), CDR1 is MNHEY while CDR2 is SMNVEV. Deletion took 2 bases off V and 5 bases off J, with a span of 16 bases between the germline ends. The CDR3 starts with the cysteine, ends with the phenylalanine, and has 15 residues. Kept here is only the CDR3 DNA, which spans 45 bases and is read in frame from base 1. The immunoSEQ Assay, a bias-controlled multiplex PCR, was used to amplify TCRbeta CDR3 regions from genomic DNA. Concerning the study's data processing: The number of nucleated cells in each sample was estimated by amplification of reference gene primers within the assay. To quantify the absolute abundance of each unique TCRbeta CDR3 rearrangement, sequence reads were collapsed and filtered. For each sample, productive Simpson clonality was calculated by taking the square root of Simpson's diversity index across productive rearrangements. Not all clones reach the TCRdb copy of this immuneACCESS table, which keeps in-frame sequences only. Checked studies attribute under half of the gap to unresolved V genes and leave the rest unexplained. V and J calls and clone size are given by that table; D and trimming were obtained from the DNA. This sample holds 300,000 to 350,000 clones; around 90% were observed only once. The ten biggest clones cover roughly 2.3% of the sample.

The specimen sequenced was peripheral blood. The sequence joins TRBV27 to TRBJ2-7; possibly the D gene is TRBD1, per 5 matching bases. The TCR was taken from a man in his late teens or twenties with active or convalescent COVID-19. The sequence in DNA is TGTGCCAGCAGTTTAAGGTCAGGGCCTATCGACGAGCAGTACTTC. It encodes CASSLRSGPIDEQYF.